These 13 T cell receptor beta chains were sequenced from one sample in a study of beta chain features in type 1 diabetes (dated by TCRdb to the late 2010s). Preparation of the library involved the immunoSEQ multiplex PCR assay. The High Capacity cDNA Reverse Transcription Kit was used to reverse transcribe all of the isolated RNA, meaning that expressed TCRB transcripts were what got sequenced. Not all clones reach the TCRdb copy of this immuneACCESS table, which keeps in-frame sequences only. Checked studies attribute under half of the gap to unresolved V genes and leave the rest unexplained. The sample includes under 500,000 clones, with 25% to 35% observed a single time. Around 0.065% of the sample lies in the top ten. What was sequenced was naive CD4+ T cells from blood. Per the publication, the cell subset or site label means: true naive CD4+ T cells. The receptors come from a man aged 18 to 35 in good health.

The chain carries TRBV18 and TRBJ2-7; 10 bases map to TRBD2. V was clipped by 4 bases and J by 2 bases; unmatched bases: 2. Germline-derived CDR1 and CDR2 are KGHSH and LQKENI. This CDR3 contains 14 residues. CDR3 nucleotide sequence: TGTGCCAGCTCACTCGGACTAGCGGCCTACGAGCAGTACTTC. Translated, it gives CASSLGLAAYEQYF.

This clone was observed a few times. Other DNA sequences within the sample encode an identical CDR3. The chain joins TRBV29-1 to TRBJ2-5; D not certain. V lost 6 bases and J lost 5, with 4 bases in between. CDR1 is SQVTM, CDR2 ANQGSEA, per germline. The CDR3 covers 9 residues. CDR3 protein: CSVEETQYF. The DNA for the CDR3 is TGCAGCGTAGAGGAGACCCAGTACTTC. The full variable domain, in which reference TRBV29-1 and TRBJ2-5 provide the parts outside the CDR3, is SAVISQKPSRDICQRGTSLTIQCQVDSQVTMMFWYRQQPGQSLTLIATANQGSEATYESGFVIDKFPISRPNLTFSTLTVSNMSPEDSSIYLCSVEETQYFGPGTRLLVL.

This chain connects TRBV25-1 to TRBJ2-7; tentative D call: TRBD1 (6 bases). The CDR3 is 16 residues long. Germline lookup yields CDR1 MGHDK and CDR2 SYGVNS. With 1 base removed from V and 3 bases from J, the gap between germline ends came to 16 bases. CDR3 residues: CASSELGTGLDYEQYF. The CDR3 DNA reads TGTGCCAGCAGTGAATTGGGAACAGGGTTGGACTACGAGCAGTACTTC.

This clone turned up a few times. The rearrangement links TRBV29-1 to TRBJ1-5; perhaps TRBD1 as D (5 bases). Germline V gene lookup returns CDR1 SQVTM and CDR2 ANQGSEA. The CDR3 extends over 14 amino acids. V lost 7 bases to trimming and J lost 2 bases, with 15 bases between them. The CDR3 here is CSARWGGGNQPQHF. The CDR3 nucleotides read TGCAGCGCCAGGTGGGGCGGCGGCAATCAGCCCCAGCATTTT.

This clone occurred a few times. CDR3 DNA sequence: TGTGCCAGTAGCGGGCTTTCCACAGATACGCAGTATTTT. Amino acids: CASSGLSTDTQYF. The rearrangement uses TRBV19 and TRBJ2-3; D is unclear. Germline assignment: CDR1 LNHDA and CDR2 SQIVND (reference sequence). Trimming cost V 6 bases and J 2 bases, with 9 bases left between them. This CDR3 has 13 residues. The full variable domain, with the rest looked up from reference TRBV19 and TRBJ2-3, is DGGITQSPKYLFRKEGQNVTLSCEQNLNHDAMYWYRQDPGQGLRLIYYSQIVNDFQKGDIAEGYSVSREKKESFPLTVTSAQKNPTAFYLCASSGLSTDTQYFGPGTRLTVL.

V gene TRBV5-1 combines with J gene TRBJ2-3; a possible D gene is TRBD1 (7 bases). The length of the CDR3 is 17 residues. Trimming cost V 5 bases and J 2 bases, with 21 bases left between them. The germline V gene has CDR1 SGHRS and CDR2 YFSETQ. The chain's CDR3 is CASSAGPERGLTDTQYF. The CDR3 DNA is TGCGCCAGCAGTGCGGGGCCTGAAAGGGGGCTCACAGATACGCAGTATTTT.

The gene calls are TRBV30 and TRBJ2-6, with no clear D. V was cut by 4 bases and J by 2 bases, with 6 bases left in between. CDR3 length: 13 residues. Germline-derived CDR1 and CDR2 are GTSNPN and SVGIG (reference sequence). In DNA form, the CDR3 reads TGTGCCTGGACTGTGGCTGGGGCCAACGTCCTGACTTTC. This encodes CAWTVAGANVLTF.

The rearrangement uses TRBV30 and TRBJ2-5; TRBD1 matches at 8 bases. With 0 bases clipped from V and 7 bases from J, the junction kept 7 bases outside the gene matches. In germline, CDR1 is GTSNPN, CDR2 SVGIG (reference sequence). The CDR3 extends over 14 amino acids. CDR3 DNA sequence: TGTGCCTGGAGTGTATCAGGGGGCGGTGGGACCCAGTACTTC. Amino acid sequence: CAWSVSGGGGTQYF.

This clone was seen a few times. At the DNA level, this CDR3 is encoded by other sequences in the same sample as well. The J gene is TRBJ2-6, the V gene TRBV25-1, with unresolved D. The V gene's germline CDR1 is MGHDK and CDR2 SYGVNS. CDR3 length: 13 residues. V dropped 4 bases and J dropped 4 bases, with 5 bases sitting between them. The CDR3 DNA reads TGTGCCAGCAGTGTTTCCGGGGCCAACGTCCTGACTTTC. Translation gives CASSVSGANVLTF.

V is TRBV5-1 and J is TRBJ2-1, with 11 bases lining up with TRBD2. V shed 5 bases and J 6 bases; nucleotides not matched to a gene: 10. The CDR3 has 16 residues. The germline gives CDR1 SGHRS, CDR2 YFSETQ. The CDR3: CASRDTSGSFSNEQFF. CDR3 nucleotide sequence: TGCGCCAGCAGGGATACTAGCGGGAGTTTCTCCAATGAGCAGTTCTTC.

This clone showed up just once. The J gene is TRBJ1-1, the V gene TRBV19; the D gene is possibly TRBD1 (5 bases). The V end was cut by 5 bases, the J end by 1 base, with 8 bases between. The CDR3 is made up of 13 amino acids. CDR1 and CDR2 from the germline V gene are LNHDA and SQIVND (reference sequence). Here the CDR3 reads CASSLTANTEAFF. CDR3 nucleotide sequence: TGTGCCAGTAGTTTGACAGCGAACACTGAAGCTTTCTTT.

This clone was seen a handful of times. The V and J genes are TRBV30 and TRBJ2-5; either TRBD1 or TRBD2 may supply D (5 bases each). CDR3 length: 13 residues. Trimming cost V 3 bases and J 4 bases, with 12 bases left between them. Germline lookup yields CDR1 GTSNPN and CDR2 SVGIG (reference sequence). The CDR3 DNA reads TGTGCCTGGAGCCCGGGACCACTAGAGACCCAGTACTTC. Residues: CAWSPGPLETQYF. Supplemented by reference TRBV30 and TRBJ2-5, the full variable domain reads SQTIHQWPATLVQPVGSPLSLECTVEGTSNPNLYWYRQAAGRGLQLLFYSVGIGQISSEVPQNLSASRPQDRQFILSSKKLLLSDSGFYLCAWSPGPLETQYFGPGTRLLVL.

The chain has TRBV5-1 and TRBJ2-7, with 8 bases matching TRBD1. The J segment lost 2 bases and the V segment lost 2 bases, leaving 6 bases of the junction unmatched. Germline V lookup: CDR1 SGHRS, CDR2 YFSETQ. The CDR3 is 15 amino acids. CDR3 DNA sequence: TGCGCCAGCAGCTTAGCTTCGACAGGGGCCTACGAGCAGTACTTC. Translating gives CASSLASTGAYEQYF.